These T cell receptor beta chains were read from a single sample in a study of blood T cell repertoires in COVID-19. Libraries were prepared by immunoSEQ multiplex PCR; TCRdb keeps only in-frame clonotypes and omits some of them. The repertoire has around 180,000 clones, approximately 86% of them found once; the top ten carry 6.5% to 7.5%. The sequenced sample was peripheral blood. The receptors stem from a man aged 80 or over with COVID-19, enrolled during active disease. CDR3s include the opening cysteine and the closing phenylalanine or tryptophan. A D gene is named only where the DNA matches it firmly. Rows give clone size only sometimes, using once, few, many, or a class for an expanded clone.

>.|TRBJ1-1|few|TRBV28
CASRGGRNTEAFF
TGTGCCAGCAGGGGGGGGCGTAACACTGAAGCTTTCTTT
>.|TRBJ1-6|few|TRBV19
CASSTSSGWGSPLHF
TGTGCCAGTAGTACTTCATCGGGGTGGGGTTCACCCCTCCACTTT
>.|TRBJ1-6|.|TRBV3-1/TRBV3-2
CASSQESSYNSPLHF
TGTGCCAGCAGCCAAGAGAGCTCCTATAATTCACCCCTCCACTTT
>TRBD1|TRBJ1-3|.|TRBV6-6
CASSLSRTGQVSGDSGNTIYF
TGTGCCAGCAGTCTCTCCCGGACAGGTCAGGTCTCAGGGGACTCTGGAAACACCATATATTTT
>TRBD1|TRBJ1-1|.|TRBV4-2
CASSLDRGMNTEAFF
TGTGCCAGCAGCCTGGACAGGGGGATGAACACTGAAGCTTTCTTT
>TRBD2|TRBJ2-3|once|TRBV29-1
CSVMGGFRQGSRPPPDTQYF
TGCAGCGTGATGGGGGGGTTTCGGCAGGGTTCCCGCCCCCCCCCAGATACGCAGTATTTT
>.|TRBJ1-4|.|TRBV18
CASSSGFTNEKLFF
TGTGCCAGCTCATCGGGGTTCACCAATGAAAAACTGTTTTTT
>TRBD1|TRBJ2-3|.|TRBV9
CASSPLQGSQDTQYF
TGTGCCAGCAGCCCCCTACAGGGGTCCCAAGATACGCAGTATTTT
>TRBD2|TRBJ2-5|.|TRBV6-5
CASSLAGVGGEQYF
TGTGCCAGCAGCTTAGCGGGGGTAGGGGGAGAGCAGTACTTC
>.|TRBJ1-3|.|TRBV11-2
CASSPPGAGNTIYF
TGTGCCAGCAGCCCACCCGGGGCTGGAAACACCATATATTTT
>.|TRBJ2-7|.|TRBV28
CASTSSGAPKDYEQYF
TGTGCCAGCACATCCTCAGGGGCCCCCAAGGACTACGAGCAGTACTTC
>.|TRBJ1-5|.|TRBV3-1/TRBV3-2
CASSQDRGQPQHF
TGTGCCAGCAGCCAAGATCGAGGGCAGCCCCAGCATTTT
>TRBD1|TRBJ1-2|once|TRBV11-2
CASSRTGPNYGYTF
TGTGCCAGCAGCCGGACAGGCCCTAACTATGGCTACACCTTC
>.|TRBJ1-2|.|TRBV5-4
CASISRGGWAPANYGYTF
TGTGCCAGCATTTCAAGGGGGGGCTGGGCCCCAGCTAACTATGGCTACACCTTC
>TRBD1|TRBJ2-7|.|TRBV9
CASSPGQSSSYEQYF
TGTGCCAGCAGTCCGGGACAGAGTTCCTCCTACGAGCAGTACTTC
>.|TRBJ1-4|.|TRBV3-1/TRBV3-2
CASSQDHPFKRDEKLFF
TGTGCCAGCAGCCAAGACCACCCATTCAAGCGGGATGAAAAACTGTTTTTT
>TRBD1|TRBJ1-2|.|TRBV7-9
CASSARDSPNYGYTF
TGTGCCAGCAGCGCCCGGGACAGTCCTAACTATGGCTACACCTTC
>TRBD2|TRBJ2-2|.|TRBV5-1
CASRPLAGVNTGELFF
TGCGCCAGCAGACCTCTAGCGGGGGTGAACACCGGGGAGCTGTTTTTT
>.|TRBJ1-2|.|TRBV29-1
CSVMTGDGYTF
TGCAGCGTCATGACAGGCGATGGCTACACCTTC
>TRBD1|TRBJ1-2|.|TRBV5-4
CASSWDSLGGYGYTF
TGTGCCAGCAGCTGGGACAGCCTCGGGGGCTATGGCTACACCTTC
>TRBD1|TRBJ1-5|.|TRBV10-1
CASSVTGIDQPQHF
TGCGCCAGCAGCGTGACAGGGATTGATCAGCCCCAGCATTTT